The 15 T cell receptor beta chains listed next were all sequenced from one sample in a study of high-grade serous ovarian cancer treatment subgroups listed by TCRdb under 2021. Collection of tumor samples took place before definitive surgery or chemotherapy. Libraries were built with the immunoSEQ multiplex PCR assay. TCRdb re-hosts the immuneACCESS table, in-frame sequences only. Its copies lack some clones; in the studies checked, an unresolved V gene accounts for under half of them, and the cause for the rest is not known. This sample is represented by a few hundred clones; about 81% of them were singletons. The top ten clonotypes cover 26% of the sample. Sequenced input: tumor tissue. The receptors derive from a human donor with high-grade serous ovarian cancer.

The rearrangement links TRBV9 to TRBJ2-1; 7 bases match TRBD1. V was pared by 4 bases and J by 8 bases, with 12 bases of the junction left unmatched. The CDR3 has 15 residues. Germline values: CDR1 SGDLS, CDR2 YYNGEE. CDR3 nucleotides: TGTGCCAGCAGCCGACAGGGCGACCTAAGGGATGAGCAGTTCTTC. Residues: CASSRQGDLRDEQFF. Full variable domain (remainder filled in from reference TRBV9 and TRBJ2-1): DSGVTQTPKHLITATGQRVTLRCSPRSGDLSVYWYQQSLDQGLQFLIQYYNGEERAKGNILERFSAQQFPDLHSELNLSSLELGDSALYFCASSRQGDLRDEQFFGPGTRLTVL.

The chain uses TRBV10-3 and TRBJ1-2, with 9 nucleotides matching TRBD1. Germline-derived CDR1 and CDR2 are ENHRY and SYGVKD. J was trimmed by 6 bases and V by 6 bases; bases with no gene match: 8. This CDR3 region has 14 residues. The CDR3 sequence: CAIRSDRGKDGYTF. As DNA, the CDR3 is TGTGCCATCAGATCCGACAGGGGGAAGGATGGCTACACCTTC.

This clone was detected once. The V call is TRBV5-4, the J call TRBJ2-5, with TRBD1 identical over 8 bases. Per the germline V gene, CDR1 is SGHNT and CDR2 is YYREEE (reference sequence). This CDR3 is 17 amino acids long. The junction had 13 bases not matched to a gene; V was cut back by 3 bases and J by 3 bases. In nucleotides, the CDR3 is TGTGCCAGCAGCTGGTACACCACAGGGGGTTCTAAAGAGACCCAGTACTTC. This gives the protein CASSWYTTGGSKETQYF.

This clone has only one observation. This rearrangement joins TRBV5-1 to TRBJ1-2, with D unresolved. From germline, CDR1 is SGHRS and CDR2 YFSETQ. This CDR3 is built from 15 residues. The V and J ends lost 0 bases and 8 bases respectively, with 17 bases between them. The chain's CDR3 is CASSLGREPTEGYTF. The CDR3 nucleotides read TGCGCCAGCAGCTTGGGCCGGGAACCGACGGAGGGCTACACCTTC. The full variable domain, its missing parts supplied by reference TRBV5-1 and TRBJ1-2, is KAGVTQTPRYLIKTRGQQVTLSCSPISGHRSVSWYQQTPGQGLQFLFEYFSETQRNKGNFPGRFSGRQFSNSRSEMNVSTLELGDSALYLCASSLGREPTEGYTFGSGTRLTVV.

This clone was seen a handful of times. The chain has TRBV28 and TRBJ1-1; unclear D gene. V shed 5 bases and J shed 4 bases, with 20 bases lying between them. This CDR3 spans 16 amino acids. The germline CDR1 and CDR2 sequences are MDHEN and SYDVKM. The CDR3 nucleotides are TGTGCCAGCAGTCTCCTCCCGGATATGCGAACCACTGAAGCTTTCTTT. The encoded protein is CASSLLPDMRTTEAFF.

The chain couples TRBV20-1 to TRBJ1-2; tentatively, D is TRBD1 (5 bases). Germline CDR1 reads DFQATT; CDR2 reads SNEGSKA (reference sequence). CDR3 length: 11 residues. The germline V and J ends were trimmed by 5 bases and 3 bases, with 7 bases remaining between them. CDR3 in amino acids: CSAPQDYGYTF. As DNA, the CDR3 is TGCAGTGCTCCACAGGACTATGGCTACACCTTC.

The chain joins TRBV30 to TRBJ1-2, with 10 bases matching TRBD1. Unmatched junction bases numbered 11, after V lost 3 bases and J lost 4 bases. This CDR3 is 16 amino acids long. The V gene's germline CDR1 is GTSNPN and CDR2 SVGIG (reference sequence). The CDR3 spells CAWSRTGDRGAYGYTF. The CDR3 coding sequence is TGTGCCTGGAGCCGCACGGGGGACAGGGGCGCCTATGGCTACACCTTC.

This clone was seen only a few times. The chain has TRBV4-2 and TRBJ2-7; 9 bases match TRBD2. Germline CDR1 LGHNA, CDR2 YNFKEQ. The CDR3 spans 16 residues. J lost 3 bases, V lost 0 bases, and 6 bases had no gene match. The CDR3 coding sequence is TGTGCCAGCAGCCAAGACGTAACTAGCGGGTACTACGAGCAGTACTTC. This gives the protein CASSQDVTSGYYEQYF.

This clone is a singleton in its sample. The chain couples TRBV10-2 to TRBJ2-7; 8 bases fit TRBD1. V lost 5 bases to trimming and J lost 0 bases; unmatched junction nucleotides: 3. The CDR3 runs to 14 residues. Germline CDR1 WSHSY, CDR2 SAAADI. CDR3 nucleotide sequence: TGCGCCAGCAGTTCCCAGGGGGCCTCCTACGAGCAGTACTTC. Protein: CASSSQGASYEQYF.

The genes are TRBV9 and TRBJ2-1; no clear D. Germline CDR1 and CDR2: SGDLS and YYNGEE. CDR3 length: 16 amino acids. Trimming removed 3 bases at V and 6 bases at J, with 19 bases between. As DNA, the CDR3 is TGTGCCAGCAGCGCAAACCAGAAGACGGGTTCCAATGAGCAGTTCTTC. Its protein is CASSANQKTGSNEQFF. Looking up the rest from reference TRBV9 and TRBJ2-1 gives the full variable domain: DSGVTQTPKHLITATGQRVTLRCSPRSGDLSVYWYQQSLDQGLQFLIQYYNGEERAKGNILERFSAQQFPDLHSELNLSSLELGDSALYFCASSANQKTGSNEQFFGPGTRLTVL.

The chain couples TRBV28 to TRBJ1-6; 7 bases are a match to TRBD1. V lost 5 bases to trimming and J lost 6 bases; unmatched junction nucleotides: 16. There are 18 residues in the CDR3. Germline V gene sequence: CDR1 MDHEN, CDR2 SYDVKM. The CDR3 here is CASSPQTGNPTPNSPLHF. The CDR3 coding sequence is TGTGCCAGCAGTCCCCAGACAGGGAACCCAACCCCTAATTCACCCCTCCACTTT.

The rearrangement links TRBV11-2 to TRBJ1-4; D is unclear. The CDR3 spans 13 residues. Germline V gives CDR1 SGHAT, CDR2 FQNNGV. With 1 base removed from V and 5 bases from J, the gap between germline ends came to 5 bases. The CDR3 coding sequence is TGTGCCAGCAGCTTAGTCCTGAATGAAAAACTGTTTTTT. It translates to CASSLVLNEKLFF.

The gene calls are TRBV7-2 and TRBJ2-1; TRBD1 might be the D (6 bases). This CDR3 is 15 amino acids long. From germline, CDR1 is SGHTA and CDR2 FQGNSA. Deletions cut 2 bases from V and 1 base from J, with 9 bases between. The CDR3 here is CASSLQGFSYNEQFF. The CDR3 region has the DNA TGTGCCAGCAGCTTACAGGGGTTTTCCTACAATGAGCAGTTCTTC. The full variable domain, with the rest looked up from reference TRBV7-2 and TRBJ2-1, is GAGVSQSPSNKVTEKGKDVELRCDPISGHTALYWYRQSLGQGLEFLIYFQGNSAPDKSGLPSDRFSAERTGGSVSTLTIQRTQQEDSAVYLCASSLQGFSYNEQFFGPGTRLTVL.

CDR3 protein: CASSPTENYGYTF. In nucleotides, the CDR3 is TGTGCCAGCAGCCCCACAGAGAACTATGGCTACACCTTC. The gene calls are TRBV7-9 and TRBJ1-2; D call uncertain. V was trimmed by 5 bases and J by 2 bases, leaving 9 bases between them. This CDR3 is 13 amino acids long. Looked up from germline, CDR1 is SEHNR and CDR2 is FQNEAQ (reference sequence).

The chain uses TRBV4-3 and TRBJ2-3; TRBD2 aligns across 11 bases. Germline CDR1 LGHNA, CDR2 YSLEER. The CDR3 contains 17 residues. V lost 0 bases, J lost 5 bases, and 7 bases stayed unmatched. In DNA, the CDR3 is TGCGCCAGCAGCCAAGAAAACATAGCGGGAGGGTTAGATACGCAGTATTTT. Amino acid sequence: CASSQENIAGGLDTQYF.